Below, 16 T cell receptor beta chains from the same sample are listed, as sequenced in a study of T cell responses to AZD1222 COVID-19 vaccine. Libraries were prepared by immunoSEQ multiplex PCR; TCRdb keeps only in-frame clonotypes and omits some of them. The sample lists 100,000 to 140,000 clones, approximately 90% occurring once. The material sequenced was peripheral blood, taken on day 0 of AZD1222 vaccination. Source of these receptors: an adult in good health.

This sequence joins TRBV4-1 and TRBJ2-5; possibly TRBD2 for D (6 bases). V was pared by 0 bases and J by 5 bases, with 13 bases between. This CDR3 is 15 amino acids long. Per germline, CDR1 MGHRA and CDR2 YSYEKL. Here the CDR3 reads CASSQEAAAGETQYF. The CDR3 DNA follows: TGCGCCAGCAGCCAAGAGGCGGCCGCGGGGGAGACCCAGTACTTC.

The chain combines TRBV14 with TRBJ1-3; D is perhaps TRBD1 (6 bases). V lost 5 bases and J 3 bases, leaving 17 bases between the germline ends. The length of the CDR3 is 16 residues. Per germline, CDR1 SGHDN and CDR2 FVKESK. The CDR3 DNA is TGTGCCAGCAGCTCTAACAGGGACTTGGTTGGAAACACCATATATTTT. It translates to CASSSNRDLVGNTIYF.

The V gene is TRBV27, the J gene TRBJ1-3; no firm D call. Trimming took 4 bases from V and 0 from J, leaving 4 bases between them. Germline values: CDR1 MNHEY, CDR2 SMNVEV (reference sequence). This CDR3 has 13 amino acids. As DNA, the CDR3 is TGTGCCAGCAGTTCAGGCTCTGGAAACACCATATATTTT. This translates into CASSSGSGNTIYF.

V is TRBV27 and J is TRBJ1-4, with TRBD1 matching 8 bases. J was trimmed by 15 bases and V by 2 bases; bases with no gene match: 11. Germline CDR1 reads MNHEY; CDR2 reads SMNVEV (reference sequence). The CDR3 totals 14 residues. CDR3 sequence (DNA): TGTGCCAGCAGTTTAAGGGCCGGGACAGGAATAGTGTTTTTT. Translated, it gives CASSLRAGTGIVFF. Based on the CDR3 plus reference TRBV27 and TRBJ1-4, the full variable domain is EAQVTQNPRYLITVTGKKLTVTCSQNMNHEYMSWYRQDPGLGLRQIYYSMNVEVTDKGDVPEGYKVSRKEKRNFPLILESPSPNQTSLYFCASSLRAGTGIVFFGSGTQLSVL.

The chain employs TRBV9 and TRBJ2-2; D gene ambiguous. Germline loops: CDR1 SGDLS, CDR2 YYNGEE. V lost 2 bases and J lost 5, with 13 bases in between. The CDR3 contains 15 residues. The DNA of the CDR3 is TGTGCCAGCAGCGTGGGCGGAGATGCGACCGGGGAGCTGTTTTTT. This translates into CASSVGGDATGELFF.

This clone has just a few counts. V usage is TRBV19 and J usage is TRBJ1-2; no clear D gene. Germline V gene lookup returns CDR1 LNHDA and CDR2 SQIVND (reference sequence). V was trimmed by 4 bases and J by 8 bases, leaving 14 bases between them. The CDR3 sequence is 13 residues long. The CDR3 DNA is TGTGCCAGTAGTAAGAGGGCTTCTGGAGGCTACACCTTC. Translation gives CASSKRASGGYTF.

The gene calls are TRBV7-2 and TRBJ1-6, with a possible D match to TRBD1 (5 bases). The CDR3 is 14 amino acids. CDR1 and CDR2 from the germline V gene are SGHTA and FQGNSA. With 3 bases removed from V and 8 bases from J, the gap between germline ends came to 11 bases. The DNA for the CDR3 is TGTGCCAGCAGCTTCTGGGGCTCGGATTCACCCCTCCACTTT. Residues: CASSFWGSDSPLHF.

The rearrangement uses TRBV5-4 and TRBJ2-2, with D unclear. With 7 bases removed from V and 0 bases from J, the gap between germline ends came to 7 bases. The CDR3 consists of 13 residues. Germline V gives CDR1 SGHNT, CDR2 YYREEE (reference sequence). The DNA for the CDR3 is TGTGCCAGCCTGCAGGCGAACACCGGGGAGCTGTTTTTT. It encodes CASLQANTGELFF.

The V and J genes are TRBV28 and TRBJ1-2; 9 bases line up with TRBD1. V was pared by 2 bases and J by 8 bases, with 9 bases of the junction left unmatched. Germline CDR1 MDHEN, CDR2 SYDVKM. This CDR3 spans 15 amino acids. CDR3 sequence: CASSLGGTGRLGYTF. The CDR3 nucleotides read TGTGCCAGCAGTTTAGGGGGGACAGGGAGGTTAGGCTACACCTTC.

This chain connects TRBV5-6 to TRBJ2-5, with TRBD1 as a possible D gene (5 bases). The V gene lost 3 bases and the J gene lost 0 bases, with 9 bases spanning the gap. CDR3 length: 14 amino acids. The germline V gene encodes CDR1 SGHDT and CDR2 YYEEEE. As DNA, the CDR3 is TGTGCCAGCAGCTACTACAGGTACCAAGAGACCCAGTACTTC. Translation: CASSYYRYQETQYF. Together with reference TRBV5-6 and TRBJ2-5, the CDR3 gives the full variable domain: DAGVTQSPTHLIKTRGQQVTLRCSPKSGHDTVSWYQQALGQGPQFIFQYYEEEERQRGNFPDRFSGHQFPNYSSELNVNALLLGDSALYLCASSYYRYQETQYFGPGTRLLVL.

The V and J genes are TRBV5-8 and TRBJ1-5; 7 bases are shared with TRBD1. The CDR3 is 15 amino acids. Germline V gene sequence: CDR1 SGHTS, CDR2 YDEGEE. Trimming at V came to 5 bases and at J to 3 bases, leaving 8 bases not matched to a gene. The CDR3: CASRPGQYFNQPQHF. In DNA, the CDR3 is TGTGCCAGCAGGCCGGGACAGTACTTCAATCAGCCCCAGCATTTT. The entire variable domain, with the rest obtained from reference TRBV5-8 and TRBJ1-5, is as follows: EAGVTQSPTHLIKTRGQQATLRCSPISGHTSVYWYQQALGLGLQFLLWYDEGEERNRGNFPPRFSGRQFPNYSSELNVNALELEDSALYLCASRPGQYFNQPQHFGDGTRLSIL.

This clone was observed a few times. The rearrangement joins TRBV20-1 to TRBJ2-7, with D perhaps matching TRBD2 (5 bases). The germline V and J ends were trimmed by 3 bases and 0 bases, with 9 bases remaining between them. The length of the CDR3 is 13 residues. The germline gives CDR1 DFQATT, CDR2 SNEGSKA (reference sequence). For the CDR3, the DNA is TGCAGTGCTAGTCGGGGTAGCTCCTACGAGCAGTACTTC. Amino acid sequence: CSASRGSSYEQYF.

The chain carries TRBV4-3 and TRBJ2-1; D possibly corresponds to TRBD2 (5 bases). CDR3 length: 13 amino acids. Trimming removed 5 bases from V and 3 bases from J, with 8 bases in between. CDR1 is LGHNA, CDR2 YSLEER, per germline. The CDR3 loop reads CASSEGGYNEQFF. The DNA for the CDR3 is TGCGCCAGCAGCGAAGGAGGCTACAATGAGCAGTTCTTC.

This clone showed up just a few times. The chain recombines TRBV7-8 with TRBJ2-3; no reliable D call. With 5 bases removed from V and 3 bases from J, the gap between germline ends came to 6 bases. Germline V CDR1 and CDR2: SGHVS, FQNEAQ. The CDR3 runs 12 residues. CDR3 nucleotides: TGTGCCAGCAGCCCTAGGACAGATACGCAGTATTTT. It is translated as CASSPRTDTQYF.

The chain is built from TRBV6-2 or TRBV6-3 and TRBJ1-2, with 7 bases lining up with TRBD1. This CDR3 has 14 residues. Unmatched junction bases numbered 5, after V lost 5 bases and J lost 2 bases. The germline CDR1 and CDR2 sequences are MNHEY and SVGEGT. CDR3 nucleotides: TGTGCCAGCAGTAACGGGGGACAGAACTATGGCTACACCTTC. Translating gives CASSNGGQNYGYTF.

The V and J genes are TRBV19 and TRBJ1-6; possible D gene TRBD1, 5 bases. V was cut by 4 bases and J by 10 bases, with 17 bases left in between. CDR1 and CDR2 (germline): LNHDA, SQIVND (reference sequence). The CDR3 spans 15 residues. CDR3 DNA: TGTGCCAGTAGTAGGGTAGCGGGGACGAGCTCACCCCTCCACTTT. Translation gives CASSRVAGTSSPLHF.